This is a list of T cell receptor beta chains from one sample in a study of blood T cell repertoires in COVID-19. Clones were sequenced by immunoSEQ multiplex PCR, and TCRdb holds only the in-frame ones, with some missing. The data show approximately 240,000 clones, with nearly 90% seen just once and less than 15% held by the top ten. The specimen was peripheral blood. These receptors were taken from a woman between 18 and 29 years old who had recovered from COVID-19. The CDR3 runs from the conserved cysteine through the conserved F or W. D genes are given only for firm matches. The listing skips clone size in some rows; elsewhere it reads once, few, many or a size class.

J	V	D	size	CDR3	DNA
TRBJ2-7	TRBV5-1	TRBD1	NA	CASSPRDRAYYEQYF	TGCGCCAGCAGCCCCCGGGACAGGGCCTACTACGAGCAGTACTTC
TRBJ1-1	TRBV13	NA	NA	CASSIRSRGDTEAFF	TGTGCCAGCAGTATTCGCTCACGTGGAGACACTGAAGCTTTCTTT
TRBJ2-1	TRBV6-5	TRBD2	NA	CASSYTGTSGYNEQFF	TGTGCCAGCAGTTACACAGGGACTAGCGGCTACAATGAGCAGTTCTTC
TRBJ1-1	TRBV19	NA	few	CASSMRGRGTEAFF	TGTGCCAGTAGTATGAGGGGCAGGGGCACTGAAGCTTTCTTT
TRBJ1-2	TRBV7-9	TRBD1	once	CASSFGQGNSYTF	TGTGCCAGCAGCTTCGGACAGGGAAATAGCTACACCTTC
TRBJ1-2	TRBV24-1	TRBD1	once	CATSAPNGAGGLSDGYTF	TGTGCCACCAGTGCTCCGAACGGGGCAGGGGGCCTCTCGGACGGCTACACCTTC
TRBJ1-2	TRBV5-1	NA	few	CASSLGDNASGYGYTF	TGCGCCAGCAGCTTGGGGGACAATGCATCCGGCTATGGCTACACCTTC
TRBJ2-7	TRBV10-3	NA	NA	CAISSLGPDYGQYF	TGTGCCATCAGTTCCTTGGGGCCGGACTACGGGCAGTACTTC
TRBJ1-2	TRBV6-5	NA	NA	CASNTDRGYTF	TGTGCCAGCAATACGGACAGAGGCTACACCTTC
TRBJ2-2	TRBV6-5	NA	NA	CASSYSGGLSAGELFF	TGTGCCAGCAGTTACTCGGGGGGGCTGTCGGCCGGGGAGCTGTTTTTT
TRBJ2-7	TRBV4-2	TRBD2	NA	CASSPGLAGYEQYF	TGTGCCAGCAGCCCGGGACTAGCGGGATACGAGCAGTACTTC
TRBJ2-3	TRBV4-3	TRBD2	NA	CASSQRLAGYDTQYF	TGCGCCAGCAGCCAAAGACTAGCGGGATATGATACGCAGTATTTT
TRBJ2-1	TRBV5-1	NA	NA	CASSLAPDPGMFF	TGCGCCAGCAGCTTGGCCCCAGACCCAGGGATGTTCTTC
TRBJ1-5	TRBV7-9	NA	once	CASSLGRSNQPQHF	TGTGCCAGCAGTTTAGGTCGGAGCAATCAGCCCCAGCATTTT
TRBJ1-2	TRBV9	NA	NA	CASSELASGLSMSYTF	TGTGCCAGCAGCGAATTGGCGTCAGGCCTCTCTATGAGCTACACCTTC
TRBJ2-5	TRBV14	TRBD1	NA	CASSQTNRDRGETQYF	TGTGCCAGCAGCCAGACTAACCGGGACAGGGGAGAGACCCAGTACTTC
TRBJ2-1	TRBV3-1/TRBV3-2	TRBD2	NA	CASSQGGGRAFLEQFF	TGTGCCAGCAGCCAAGGGGGAGGGAGGGCCTTTCTTGAGCAGTTCTTC
TRBJ2-3	TRBV5-5	NA	NA	CASSLDRLVGADTQYF	TGTGCCAGCAGCTTGGATAGACTAGTGGGAGCAGATACGCAGTATTTT
TRBJ2-1	TRBV9	TRBD1	NA	CASSVPGTGNYNEQFF	TGTGCCAGCAGCGTCCCCGGGACAGGGAACTACAATGAGCAGTTCTTC
TRBJ1-6	TRBV9	NA	NA	CASSLNNSPLHF	TGTGCCAGCAGCCTAAATAATTCACCCCTCCACTTT
TRBJ1-1	TRBV7-2	NA	NA	CASSRNRNTEAFF	TGTGCCAGCAGCAGGAACAGAAACACTGAAGCTTTCTTT
TRBJ2-2	TRBV27	NA	NA	CASSLGGYTGELFF	TGTGCCAGCAGTTTAGGGGGGTACACCGGGGAGCTGTTTTTT
TRBJ2-2	TRBV5-5	NA	NA	CASSWRSGSLDTGELFF	TGTGCCAGCAGCTGGCGATCCGGGTCCCTGGACACCGGGGAGCTGTTTTTT
TRBJ2-7	TRBV27	TRBD2	NA	CASSLYGTSGTYEQYF	TGTGCCAGCAGTTTGTACGGGACTAGCGGAACCTACGAGCAGTACTTC
TRBJ1-6	TRBV2	NA	NA	CASSARRVGQNSPLHF	TGTGCCAGCAGTGCCCGCAGGGTAGGGCAGAATTCACCCCTCCACTTT
TRBJ1-5	TRBV7-2	NA	NA	CASSYDRLSNQPQHF	TGTGCCAGCAGCTACGACAGGCTTAGCAATCAGCCCCAGCATTTT
TRBJ2-7	TRBV6-6	NA	NA	CASSPRGSGLYEQYF	TGTGCCAGCAGCCCCAGGGGTTCGGGGCTCTACGAGCAGTACTTC
TRBJ1-2	TRBV11-2	NA	NA	CASSLDRQGLYYGYTF	TGTGCCAGCAGCTTAGATCGTCAGGGTCTTTACTATGGCTACACCTTC
TRBJ2-7	TRBV9	TRBD2	NA	CASSFAGTSGYEQYF	TGTGCCAGCAGCTTCGCCGGGACTAGCGGGTACGAGCAGTACTTC
TRBJ1-2	TRBV30	NA	NA	CAWSGDSLDGGYTF	TGTGCCTGGAGTGGTGACTCACTGGATGGTGGCTACACCTTC
TRBJ2-1	TRBV6-4	TRBD2	few	CASSDSSGSFSEQFF	TGTGCCAGCAGTGACTCAAGCGGGAGTTTCAGTGAGCAGTTCTTC
TRBJ1-2	TRBV10-3	NA	NA	CAISEAGSYGYTF	TGTGCCATCAGTGAGGCGGGGAGCTATGGCTACACCTTC
TRBJ1-4	TRBV28	TRBD1	NA	CASRLRRQGREKLFF	TGTGCCAGCAGGCTTCGCAGACAGGGGAGAGAAAAACTGTTTTTT
TRBJ1-2	TRBV18	NA	NA	CASSPDTNYGYTF	TGTGCCAGCTCACCTGACACCAACTATGGCTACACCTTC